This TCR beta chain was documented in a study of blood T cell repertoires in COVID-19. Trimming stripped 1 base from V and 6 bases from J, with 15 bases between. Germline V gene data show CDR1 as MNHNS and CDR2 as SASEGT. The CDR3 has 15 residues. Assay: immunoSEQ multiplex PCR; the TCRdb copy retains only in-frame clones and omits some. The repertoire has 77,000 or so clones, about 80% of them found once; the top ten carry under 7.5%. This clone was recorded a few times. Patients in Seattle were enrolled during active infection, then followed longitudinally. Sequencing was performed on peripheral blood. The TCR comes from a man aged 25-40 years with COVID-19, enrolled during active disease. The chain uses TRBV6-1 and TRBJ1-1; D ambiguous. The CDR3 loop reads CASSEEGGGHAEAFF. The CDR3, as DNA: TGTGCCAGCAGTGAAGAGGGCGGAGGGCACGCTGAAGCTTTCTTT.